This T cell receptor (beta chain) was identified during a study of cytomegalovirus exposure and HLA in healthy donors. Study context: Unique TCRs numbering some 80 million, obtained from HLA-typed donors, made up an early data release.

The CDR3 covers 14 residues. Looked up from germline, CDR1 is GTSNPN and CDR2 is SVGIG (reference sequence). With 2 bases removed from V and 2 bases from J, the gap between germline ends came to 10 bases. Everyone who donated was a healthy bone marrow donor. PCR amplification relied on 60 Vbeta primers (plus 13 Jbeta primers). Assay used: immunoSEQ multiplex PCR; TCRdb lists only in-frame clones, some missing. The data show some 120,000 clones, roughly 80% seen once. Findings and limits, study-wide: Most of the TCR beta V segments (in an earlier analysis) were productive either about 87% or about 30% of the time.

About this clone itself: Its antigen remains unknown.

The chain carries TRBV30 and TRBJ1-5; maybe TRBD1 (6 bases). The TCR was taken from a man between 18 and 29 years old in good health and CMV-seropositive. Material: PBMCs. This CDR3 is CAWSINRGNQPQHF. In DNA form, the CDR3 reads TGTGCCTGGAGTATCAACAGGGGCAATCAGCCCCAGCATTTT.